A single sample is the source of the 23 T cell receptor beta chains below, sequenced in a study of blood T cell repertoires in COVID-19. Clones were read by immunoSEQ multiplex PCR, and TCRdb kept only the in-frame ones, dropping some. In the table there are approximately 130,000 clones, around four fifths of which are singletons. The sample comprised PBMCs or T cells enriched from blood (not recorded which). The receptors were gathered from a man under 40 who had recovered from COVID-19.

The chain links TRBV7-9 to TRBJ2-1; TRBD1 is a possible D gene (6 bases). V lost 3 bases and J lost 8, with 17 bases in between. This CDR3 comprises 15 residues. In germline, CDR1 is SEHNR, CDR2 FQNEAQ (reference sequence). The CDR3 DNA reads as TGTGCCAGCAGCTTGGGGGCAGGGCGGTTTGATGAGCAGTTCTTC. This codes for CASSLGAGRFDEQFF.

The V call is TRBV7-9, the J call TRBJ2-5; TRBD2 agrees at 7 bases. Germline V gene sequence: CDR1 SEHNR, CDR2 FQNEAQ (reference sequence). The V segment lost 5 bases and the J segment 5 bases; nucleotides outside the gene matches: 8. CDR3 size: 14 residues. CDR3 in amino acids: CASSREDLRETQYF. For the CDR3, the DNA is TGTGCCAGCAGCCGGGAGGATCTGAGGGAGACCCAGTACTTC.

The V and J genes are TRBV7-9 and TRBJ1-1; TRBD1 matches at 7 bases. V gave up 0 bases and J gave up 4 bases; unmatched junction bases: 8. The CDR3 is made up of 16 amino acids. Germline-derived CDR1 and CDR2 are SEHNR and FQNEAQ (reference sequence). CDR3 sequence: CASSLAQGGGITEAFF. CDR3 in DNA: TGTGCCAGCAGCTTAGCGCAAGGGGGCGGTATCACTGAAGCTTTCTTT.

The CDR3 nucleotides are TGTGCTAGTGGTTTGGTACTCGGGGAGAACACTGAAGCTTTCTTT. This translates into CASGLVLGENTEAFF. The gene calls are TRBV12-5 and TRBJ1-1; D unclear. This CDR3 is 15 amino acids long. Germline assignment: CDR1 LGHNT and CDR2 FRNRAP. V lost 0 bases to trimming and J lost 1 base, with 9 bases between them.

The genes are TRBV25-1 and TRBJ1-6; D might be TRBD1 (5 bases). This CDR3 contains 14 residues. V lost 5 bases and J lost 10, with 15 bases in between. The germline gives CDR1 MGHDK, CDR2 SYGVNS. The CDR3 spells CASSNTGFESPLHF. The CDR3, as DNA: TGTGCCAGCAGTAATACAGGTTTCGAATCACCCCTCCACTTT.

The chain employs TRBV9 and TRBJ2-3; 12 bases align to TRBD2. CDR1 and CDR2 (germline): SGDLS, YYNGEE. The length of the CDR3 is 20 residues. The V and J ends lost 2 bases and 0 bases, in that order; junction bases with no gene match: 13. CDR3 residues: CASSVRSRTSGVSSTDTQYF. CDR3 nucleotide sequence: TGTGCCAGCAGCGTGCGTTCCCGGACTAGCGGGGTGTCTAGCACAGATACGCAGTATTTT.

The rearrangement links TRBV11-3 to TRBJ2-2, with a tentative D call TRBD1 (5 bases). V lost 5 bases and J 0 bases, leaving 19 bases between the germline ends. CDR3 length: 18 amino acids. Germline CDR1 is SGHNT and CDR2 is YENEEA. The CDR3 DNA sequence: TGTGCCAGCAGCCCCAAAAGACGTGGGGCCGCGAACACCGGGGAGCTGTTTTTT. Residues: CASSPKRRGAANTGELFF.

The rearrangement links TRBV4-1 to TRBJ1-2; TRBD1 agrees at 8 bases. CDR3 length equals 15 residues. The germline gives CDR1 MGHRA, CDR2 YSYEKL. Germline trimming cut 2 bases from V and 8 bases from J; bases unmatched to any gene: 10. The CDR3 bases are TGCGCCAGCAGCCAACCAACGACAGGGGAAAAGGGCTACACCTTC. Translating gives CASSQPTTGEKGYTF.

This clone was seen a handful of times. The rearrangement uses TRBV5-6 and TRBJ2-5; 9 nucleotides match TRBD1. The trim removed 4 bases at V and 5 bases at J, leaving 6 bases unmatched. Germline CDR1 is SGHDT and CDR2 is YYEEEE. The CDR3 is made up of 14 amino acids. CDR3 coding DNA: TGTGCCAGCAGCACCGGACAGGGGTGGGAGACCCAGTACTTC. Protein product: CASSTGQGWETQYF.

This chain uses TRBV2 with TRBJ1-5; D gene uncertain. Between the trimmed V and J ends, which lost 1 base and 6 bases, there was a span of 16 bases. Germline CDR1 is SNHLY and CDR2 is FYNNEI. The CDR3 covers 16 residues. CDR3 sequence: CASSEGRSQVGQPQHF. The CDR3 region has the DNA TGTGCCAGCAGTGAAGGGAGGTCCCAGGTTGGTCAGCCCCAGCATTTT.

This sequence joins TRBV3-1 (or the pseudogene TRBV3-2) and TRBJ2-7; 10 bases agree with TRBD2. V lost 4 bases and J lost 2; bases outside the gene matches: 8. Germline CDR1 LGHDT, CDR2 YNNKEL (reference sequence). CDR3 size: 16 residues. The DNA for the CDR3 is TGTGCCAGCAGCCCCCGGACTAGCGGAGCAGCCTACGAGCAGTACTTC. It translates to CASSPRTSGAAYEQYF.

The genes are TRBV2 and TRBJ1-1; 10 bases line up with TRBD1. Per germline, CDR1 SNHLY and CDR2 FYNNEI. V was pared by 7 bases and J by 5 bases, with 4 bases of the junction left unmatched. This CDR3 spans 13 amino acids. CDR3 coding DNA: TGTGCCAGCAACGGACAGGGGGGAACTGAAGCTTTCTTT. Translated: CASNGQGGTEAFF.

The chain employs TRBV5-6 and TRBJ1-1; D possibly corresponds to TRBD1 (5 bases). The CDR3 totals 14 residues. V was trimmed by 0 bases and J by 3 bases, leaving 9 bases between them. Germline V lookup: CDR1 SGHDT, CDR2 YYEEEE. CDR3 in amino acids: CASSLVSRDTEAFF. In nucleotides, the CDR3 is TGTGCCAGCAGCTTGGTTTCCAGGGACACTGAAGCTTTCTTT.

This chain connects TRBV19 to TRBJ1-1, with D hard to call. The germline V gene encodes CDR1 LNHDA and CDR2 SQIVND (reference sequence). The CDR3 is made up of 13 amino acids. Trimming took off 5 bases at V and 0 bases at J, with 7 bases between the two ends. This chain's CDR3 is CASSGRMNTEAFF. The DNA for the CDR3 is TGTGCCAGTAGTGGCAGGATGAACACTGAAGCTTTCTTT.

DNA of the CDR3: TGCGCCAGCAGCGGGACAGGGTACGCAGATACGCAGTATTTT. This translates into CASSGTGYADTQYF. The genes are TRBV10-1 and TRBJ2-3; 9 bases match TRBD1. The CDR3 loop spans 14 amino acids. V lost 6 bases to trimming and J lost 4 bases; unmatched junction nucleotides: 5. Germline V gene lookup returns CDR1 WNHNN and CDR2 SYGVQD (reference sequence).

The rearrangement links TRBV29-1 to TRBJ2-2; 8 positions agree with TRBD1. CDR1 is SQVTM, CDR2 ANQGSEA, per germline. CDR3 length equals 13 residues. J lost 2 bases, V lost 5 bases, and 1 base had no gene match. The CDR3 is CSVSGGNTGELFF. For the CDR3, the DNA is TGCAGCGTTTCAGGGGGCAACACCGGGGAGCTGTTTTTT.

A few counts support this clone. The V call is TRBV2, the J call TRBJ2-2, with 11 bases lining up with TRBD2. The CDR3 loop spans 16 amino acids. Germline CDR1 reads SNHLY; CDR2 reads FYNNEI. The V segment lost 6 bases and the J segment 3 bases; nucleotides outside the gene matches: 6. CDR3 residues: CASRQTSGVYTGELFF. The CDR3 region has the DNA TGTGCCAGCAGGCAGACTAGCGGGGTCTACACCGGGGAGCTGTTTTTT.

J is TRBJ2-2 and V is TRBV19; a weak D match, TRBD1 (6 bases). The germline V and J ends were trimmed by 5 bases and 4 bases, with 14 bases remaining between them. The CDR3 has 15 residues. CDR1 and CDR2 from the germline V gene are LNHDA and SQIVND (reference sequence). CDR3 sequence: CASSVTGSGTGELFF. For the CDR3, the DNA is TGTGCCAGTAGTGTAACAGGGTCGGGCACCGGGGAGCTGTTTTTT.

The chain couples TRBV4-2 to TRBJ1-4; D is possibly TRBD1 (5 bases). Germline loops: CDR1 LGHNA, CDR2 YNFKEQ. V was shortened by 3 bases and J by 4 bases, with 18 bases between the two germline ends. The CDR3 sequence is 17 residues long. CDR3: CASSQGLNRFGNEKLFF. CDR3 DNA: TGTGCCAGCAGCCAGGGACTCAACAGGTTTGGTAATGAAAAACTGTTTTTT.

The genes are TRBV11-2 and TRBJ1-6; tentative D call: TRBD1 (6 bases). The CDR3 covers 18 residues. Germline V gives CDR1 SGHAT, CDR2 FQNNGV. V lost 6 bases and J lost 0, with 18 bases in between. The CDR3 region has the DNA TGTGCCAGCAGTTATACAGGGCTGCCAAGCTCCTATAATTCACCCCTCCACTTT. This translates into CASSYTGLPSSYNSPLHF.

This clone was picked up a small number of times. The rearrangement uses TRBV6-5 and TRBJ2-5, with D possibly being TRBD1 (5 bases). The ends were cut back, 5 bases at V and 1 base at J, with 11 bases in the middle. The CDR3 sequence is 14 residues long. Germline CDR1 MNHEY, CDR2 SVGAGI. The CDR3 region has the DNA TGTGCCAGCAGTCGACAGAGTACCCAAGAGACCCAGTACTTC. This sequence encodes CASSRQSTQETQYF.

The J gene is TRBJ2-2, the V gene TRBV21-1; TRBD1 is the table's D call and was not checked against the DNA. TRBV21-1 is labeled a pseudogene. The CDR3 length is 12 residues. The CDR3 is CASPGPTGELFF. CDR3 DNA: TGTGCCAGCCCTGGGCCTACCGGGGAGCTGTTTTTT.

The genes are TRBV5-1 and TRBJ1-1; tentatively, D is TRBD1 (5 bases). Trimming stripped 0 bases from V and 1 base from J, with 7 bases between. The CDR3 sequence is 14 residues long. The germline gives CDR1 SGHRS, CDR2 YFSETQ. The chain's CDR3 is CASSLEGWNTEAFF. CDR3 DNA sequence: TGCGCCAGCAGCTTGGAGGGGTGGAACACTGAAGCTTTCTTT.